This T cell receptor (beta chain) came from a study of T cells in Graves' hyperthyroidism and ophthalmopathy. Whole-study findings and limits: Ophthalmopathy was separated from stable hyperthyroidism by a 13 V-J model.

V dropped 0 bases and J dropped 1; count of bases not matched to a gene: 2. CDR3 size: 15 residues. Germline values: CDR1 SQVTM, CDR2 ANQGSEA. At least ten counts were recorded for this clonotype. The antigen remains undetermined. Researchers amplified the TCR beta CDR3 regions from RNA transcripts. First-round RT-PCR targeting the TCR CDR3 was performed with the HTBI primer set. TCRdb processed the multiplex PCR reads anew with MiXCR; each CDR3 protein has one entry. The sample lists hundreds of thousands of distinct CDR3 sequences, 14% occurring once. This TCR was sampled from a woman in her twenties or thirties with Graves' hyperthyroidism that later progressed to Graves' ophthalmopathy. The sample taken for sequencing was blood. The gene calls are TRBV29-1 and TRBJ1-2; 10 bases align to TRBD1. As DNA, the CDR3 is TGCAGCGTTGAAGATCGGACAGGGGGTAACTATGGCTACACCTTC. Translated: CSVEDRTGGNYGYTF.